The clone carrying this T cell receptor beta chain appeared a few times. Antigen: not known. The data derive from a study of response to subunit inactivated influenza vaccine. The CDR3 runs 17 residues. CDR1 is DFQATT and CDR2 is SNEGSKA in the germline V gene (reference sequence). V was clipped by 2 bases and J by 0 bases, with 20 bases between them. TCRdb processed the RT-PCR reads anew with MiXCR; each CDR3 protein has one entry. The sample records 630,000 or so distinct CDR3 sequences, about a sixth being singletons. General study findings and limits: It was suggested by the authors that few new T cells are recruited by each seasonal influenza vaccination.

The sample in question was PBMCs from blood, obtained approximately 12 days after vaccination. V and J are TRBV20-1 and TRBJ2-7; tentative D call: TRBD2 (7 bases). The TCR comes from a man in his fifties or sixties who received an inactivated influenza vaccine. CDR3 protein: CSARRLGGRGSSYEQYF. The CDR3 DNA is TGCAGTGCTAGACGCCTTGGGGGGCGGGGGAGCTCCTACGAGCAGTACTTC.